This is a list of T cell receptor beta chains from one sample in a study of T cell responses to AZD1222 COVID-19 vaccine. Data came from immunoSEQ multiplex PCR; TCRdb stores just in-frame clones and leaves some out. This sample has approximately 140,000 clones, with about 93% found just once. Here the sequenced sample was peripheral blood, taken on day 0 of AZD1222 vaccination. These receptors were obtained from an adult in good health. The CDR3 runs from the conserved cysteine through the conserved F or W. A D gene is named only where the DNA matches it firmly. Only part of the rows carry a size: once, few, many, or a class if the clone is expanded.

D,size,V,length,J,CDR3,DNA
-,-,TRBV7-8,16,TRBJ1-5,CASSLVPRQLNQPQHF,TGTGCCAGCAGCTTAGTCCCGCGACAGCTAAATCAGCCCCAGCATTTT
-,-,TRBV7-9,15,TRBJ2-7,CASSPPRARGHEQYF,TGTGCCAGCAGCCCGCCCCGTGCGAGGGGCCACGAGCAGTACTTC
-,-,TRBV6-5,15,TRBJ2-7,CASTGAEYSSYEQYF,TGTGCCAGCACGGGGGCCGAGTACAGCTCCTACGAGCAGTACTTC
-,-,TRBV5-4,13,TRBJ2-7,CASSLWFLGEQYF,TGTGCCAGCAGCTTGTGGTTTCTCGGAGAGCAGTACTTC
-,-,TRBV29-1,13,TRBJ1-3,CSVNTGSGNTIYF,TGCAGCGTTAACACAGGGTCTGGAAACACCATATATTTT
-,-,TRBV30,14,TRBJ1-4,CAWKETAGREKLFF,TGTGCCTGGAAGGAGACGGCAGGGCGGGAAAAACTGTTTTTT
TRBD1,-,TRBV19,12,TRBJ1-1,CASSTGTVEAFF,TGTGCCAGTAGTACCGGGACAGTTGAAGCTTTCTTT
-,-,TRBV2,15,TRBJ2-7,CASSEDGGGTYEQYF,TGTGCCAGCAGTGAAGATGGAGGGGGGACCTACGAGCAGTACTTC
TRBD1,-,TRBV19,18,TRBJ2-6,CASSLRDRISSGANVLTF,TGTGCCAGTAGTCTGCGGGACAGGATATCCTCTGGGGCCAACGTCCTGACTTTC
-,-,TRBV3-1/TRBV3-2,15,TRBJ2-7,CASSQGAGETYEQYF,TGTGCCAGCAGCCAAGGAGCAGGGGAAACCTACGAGCAGTACTTC
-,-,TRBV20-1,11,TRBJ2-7,CSAGRSYEQYF,TGCAGTGCTGGGCGCTCCTACGAGCAGTACTTC
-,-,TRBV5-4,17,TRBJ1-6,CASSFGHPSSYNSPLHF,TGTGCCAGCAGCTTCGGCCACCCGAGCTCCTATAATTCACCCCTCCACTTT
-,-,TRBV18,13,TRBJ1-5,CASSPQGVQPQHF,TGTGCCAGCTCACCACAAGGGGTGCAGCCCCAGCATTTT
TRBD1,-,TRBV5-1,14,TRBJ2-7,CASSPRTGQREQYF,TGCGCCAGCAGCCCGAGGACAGGGCAAAGGGAGCAGTACTTC
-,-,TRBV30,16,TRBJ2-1,CAWIPNGGASYNEQFF,TGTGCCTGGATCCCTAACGGGGGTGCCAGCTACAATGAGCAGTTCTTC
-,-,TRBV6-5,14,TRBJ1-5,CASSLLGINQPQHF,TGTGCCAGCAGTTTATTGGGGATAAATCAGCCCCAGCATTTT
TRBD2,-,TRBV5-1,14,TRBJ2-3,CASSLGGGSDTQYF,TGCGCCAGCAGCTTGGGGGGAGGGAGCGATACGCAGTATTTT
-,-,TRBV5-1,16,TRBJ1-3,CASSTRDALSGNTIYF,TGCGCCAGCAGCACCCGGGACGCCCTCTCTGGAAACACCATATATTTT
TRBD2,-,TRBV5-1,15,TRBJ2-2,CASSLGTSRAGELFF,TGCGCCAGCAGCCTGGGGACTAGCCGGGCCGGGGAGCTGTTTTTT
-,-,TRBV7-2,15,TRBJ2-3,CASSLDGLSTDTQYF,TGTGCCAGCAGCTTAGACGGCCTGAGCACAGATACGCAGTATTTT
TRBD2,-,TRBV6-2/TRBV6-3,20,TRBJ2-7,CASSLSGLAGVTLKTYEQYF,TGTGCCAGCAGTTTATCAGGACTAGCGGGAGTTACCTTAAAAACCTACGAGCAGTACTTC
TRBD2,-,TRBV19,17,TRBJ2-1,CASSIGIAGGPNNEQFF,TGTGCCAGTAGTATCGGAATAGCGGGAGGGCCAAACAATGAGCAGTTCTTC
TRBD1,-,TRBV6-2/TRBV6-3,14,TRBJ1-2,CASSYSARGQGYTF,TGTGCCAGCAGTTACTCGGCCAGGGGGCAGGGCTACACCTTC
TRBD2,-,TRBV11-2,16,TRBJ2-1,CASSLANSGTSNEQFF,TGTGCCAGCAGCTTAGCGAATTCGGGGACTAGCAATGAGCAGTTCTTC
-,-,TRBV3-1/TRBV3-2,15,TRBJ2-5,CASSQGAASQETQYF,TGTGCCAGCAGCCAAGGGGCTGCCTCTCAAGAGACCCAGTACTTC
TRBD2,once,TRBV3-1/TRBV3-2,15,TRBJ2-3,CASSQLAGDTDTQYF,TGTGCCAGCAGCCAACTAGCGGGGGACACAGATACGCAGTATTTT
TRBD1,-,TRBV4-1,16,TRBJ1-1,CASSLHIQGTGREAFF,TGCGCCAGCAGCCTCCACATCCAGGGGACAGGGCGTGAAGCTTTCTTT
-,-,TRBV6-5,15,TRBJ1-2,CASRPPGLANYGYTF,TGTGCCAGCAGGCCGCCAGGGTTAGCTAACTATGGCTACACCTTC